This TCR beta chain appears in the sequencing data of a study of shared clonotypes between healthy human individuals. Repertoires were generated with immunoSEQ multiplex PCR, while TCRdb's copy carries only in-frame clones and drops some. The table has 2,100,000 or so clones, around 95% seen once. Comments on this clone: Its antigen remains unknown.

Study-wide points: Sorted-subset samples were not fully sequenced, rarefaction indicated.

CDR3 length: 14 amino acids. The germline CDR1 and CDR2 sequences are SGHRS and YFSETQ. V was cut by 1 base and J by 6 bases, with 14 bases left in between. The rearrangement joins TRBV5-1 to TRBJ2-7; tentatively, D is TRBD1 (6 bases). The TCR originated in a man aged 18 to 29 in good health. The sample was naive CD4+ T cells sorted from blood. Specified subset: CD45RA+ positively selected. CDR3 region: CASSLPTGGGEQYF. CDR3 DNA: TGCGCCAGCAGCTTGCCGACTGGGGGCGGCGAGCAGTACTTC.